The sequence of this TCR beta chain was determined in a study of T cells in Graves' hyperthyroidism and ophthalmopathy. Background on the study: It was at initial diagnosis, before any treatment, that peripheral blood was collected.

The study included ophthalmopathy patients with Clinical Activity Score at least 3, NOSPECS grade at least 4 and duration under 3 months. Exclusion of a patient resulted from uncontrolled infection, other autoimmune disease, pregnancy or lactation. Template material for amplifying TCR beta CDR3 regions consisted of RNA transcripts. The TCR CDR3 was amplified in a first-round RT-PCR using the HTBI primer set. TCRdb recomputed calls from the multiplex PCR reads with MiXCR, one row per CDR3 protein. The table shows a few hundred thousand distinct CDR3 sequences, with 22% occurring only once. Turning to this clonotype: Its antigen is unknown.

General study points: A 13 V-J model separated ophthalmopathy from stable hyperthyroidism.

The CDR3 length is 15 residues. Germline V gene sequence: CDR1 SGHAT, CDR2 FQNNGV. After removal of 6 bases from V and 4 bases from J, the junction contained 7 bases not matched to a gene. The chain uses TRBV11-2 and TRBJ2-1, with 9 positions matching TRBD1. The TCR comes from a woman in her seventies with Graves' ophthalmopathy. The sequenced sample was blood. The CDR3 spells CASRKPGQGYNEQFF. CDR3 bases: TGTGCCAGCAGGAAACCGGGACAGGGTTACAATGAGCAGTTCTTC.